This TCR beta chain was profiled in a study of blood T cell repertoires in COVID-19. The overall study: Specimens from acute and convalescent COVID-19 originated in the United States, Italy and Spain. Sample material is recorded as cDNA or gDNA derived from T cells, B-cell-depleted T cells, or PBMCs.

CDR1 is SEHNR and CDR2 is FQNEAQ in the germline V gene (reference sequence). The CDR3 sequence is 12 residues long. Trimming shortened V by 3 bases and J by 4 bases, and 6 bases separated the two germline ends. Authors' data handling: For nucleated cells, counts were estimated from reference gene primer amplification. This table comes from immunoSEQ multiplex PCR, and its TCRdb copy is limited to in-frame clones, with some not included. That table is the source of V, J and clone size, and D and trimming were worked out from the DNA. The sample has 150,000 to 200,000 clones; approximately 90% are singletons.

This clonotype originated in a man aged 40-50 years with active or convalescent COVID-19. This chain joins TRBV7-9 and TRBJ1-1; D uncertain. The material sequenced was peripheral blood. DNA for the CDR3: TGTGCCAGCAGCTTCAGTGGCACTGAAGCTTTCTTT. It encodes CASSFSGTEAFF.